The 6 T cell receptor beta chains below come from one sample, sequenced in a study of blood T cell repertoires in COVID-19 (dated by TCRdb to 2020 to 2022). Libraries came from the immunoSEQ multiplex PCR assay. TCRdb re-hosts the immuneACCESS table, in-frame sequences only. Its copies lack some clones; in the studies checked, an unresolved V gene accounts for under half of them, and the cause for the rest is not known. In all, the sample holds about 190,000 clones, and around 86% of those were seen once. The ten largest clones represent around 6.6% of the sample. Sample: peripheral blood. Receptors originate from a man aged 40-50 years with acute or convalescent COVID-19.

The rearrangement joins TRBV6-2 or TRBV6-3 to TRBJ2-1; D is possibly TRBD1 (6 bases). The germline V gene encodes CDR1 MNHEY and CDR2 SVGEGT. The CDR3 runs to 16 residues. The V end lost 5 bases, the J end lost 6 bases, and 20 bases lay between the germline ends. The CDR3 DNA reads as TGTGCCAGCAGTCCCTTCGGGCAGGGGTTGGTCAATGAGCAGTTCTTC. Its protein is CASSPFGQGLVNEQFF.

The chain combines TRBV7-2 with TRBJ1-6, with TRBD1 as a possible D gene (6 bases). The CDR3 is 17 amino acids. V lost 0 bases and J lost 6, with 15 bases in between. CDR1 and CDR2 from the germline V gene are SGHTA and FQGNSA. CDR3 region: CASSLASWTEINSPLHF. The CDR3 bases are TGTGCCAGCAGCTTAGCGTCCTGGACAGAAATTAATTCACCCCTCCACTTT.

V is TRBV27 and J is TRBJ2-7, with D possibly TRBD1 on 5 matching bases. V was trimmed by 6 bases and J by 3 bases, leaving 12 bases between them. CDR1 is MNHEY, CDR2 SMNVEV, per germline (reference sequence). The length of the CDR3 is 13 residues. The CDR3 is CASRSQGHYEQYF. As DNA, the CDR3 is TGTGCCAGCAGATCTCAGGGCCACTACGAGCAGTACTTC.

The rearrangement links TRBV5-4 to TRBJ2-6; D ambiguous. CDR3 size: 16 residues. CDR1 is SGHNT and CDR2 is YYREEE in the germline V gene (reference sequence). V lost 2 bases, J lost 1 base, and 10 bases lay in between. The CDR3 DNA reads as TGTGCCAGCAGCTTACGCGTACCGTCTGGGGCCAACGTCCTGACTTTC. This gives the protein CASSLRVPSGANVLTF.

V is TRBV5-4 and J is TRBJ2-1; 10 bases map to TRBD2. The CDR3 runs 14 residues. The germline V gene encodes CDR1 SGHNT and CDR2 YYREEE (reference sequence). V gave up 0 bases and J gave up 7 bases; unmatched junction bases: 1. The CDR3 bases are TGTGCCAGCAGCTTGGAACTAGCGGGGAATGAGCAGTTCTTC. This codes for CASSLELAGNEQFF.

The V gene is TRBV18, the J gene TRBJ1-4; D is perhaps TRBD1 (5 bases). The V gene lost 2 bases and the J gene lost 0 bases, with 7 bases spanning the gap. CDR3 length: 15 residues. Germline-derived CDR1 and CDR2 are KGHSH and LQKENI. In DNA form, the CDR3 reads TGTGCCAGCTCACCAGGGGACTCAACTAATGAAAAACTGTTTTTT. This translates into CASSPGDSTNEKLFF.